A selection of T cell receptor beta chains follows, all from one sample in a study of cytomegalovirus exposure and HLA in healthy donors. Repertoires were generated with immunoSEQ multiplex PCR, while TCRdb's copy carries only in-frame clones and drops some. Among about 90,000 clones listed, more than 55% were seen once. Material for sequencing was PBMCs. Receptors were obtained from a woman aged 25 to 45 in good health and CMV-seropositive. CDR3s include the opening cysteine and the closing phenylalanine or tryptophan. D genes are given only for firm matches. Clone size is shown for a subset of rows, as once, few, many or a class of expanded clone.

v_call	j_call	d_call	clone_size	cdr3_nt	cdr3_aa
TRBV6-6	TRBJ1-2	-	few	TGTGCCAGCAGTTACTCCGGACTGTTGGCTAACTATGGCTACACCTTC	CASSYSGLLANYGYTF
TRBV6-6	TRBJ1-2	-	few	TGTGCCAGCAGTTCAGGGGCTAACTATGGCTACACCTTC	CASSSGANYGYTF
TRBV13	TRBJ2-7	-	-	TGTGCCAGCAGCTTAGTAGGTGGCGGGACTTGGGGAAGTGAGCAGTACTTC	CASSLVGGGTWGSEQYF
TRBV27	TRBJ1-3	TRBD1	-	TGTGCCAGTTCTCCGGGACAGTATGAAAACACCATATATTTT	CASSPGQYENTIYF
TRBV6-6	TRBJ1-2	TRBD1	-	TGTGCCAGCAGTTACTCCGGGACAGGGTACTATGGCTACACCTTC	CASSYSGTGYYGYTF
TRBV5-4	TRBJ2-6	-	few	TGTGCCAGCAGCCCGAGGTCTGGGGCCAACGTCCTGACTTTC	CASSPRSGANVLTF
TRBV6-1	TRBJ1-2	TRBD1	-	TGTGCCAGCAGATCCGGGACAGGGACTTATGGCTACACCTTC	CASRSGTGTYGYTF
TRBV5-1	TRBJ2-7	-	-	TGCGCCAGCAGCTTGGAAGTTCGTACTGGCCACAGCTCCTACGAGCAGTACTTC	CASSLEVRTGHSSYEQYF
TRBV5-1	TRBJ2-5	TRBD1	-	TGCGCCAGCAGCTCCACGACAGGGGGCGCGGAGACCCAGTACTTC	CASSSTTGGAETQYF
TRBV7-2	TRBJ1-6	TRBD1	-	TGTGCCAGCAGCCCGCGGACAGGGAGGGGAAGTTCACCCCTCCACTTT	CASSPRTGRGSSPLHF
TRBV29-1	TRBJ2-7	-	few	TGCAGCGTTGGGACAGCCTACGAGCAGTACTTC	CSVGTAYEQYF
TRBV7-2	TRBJ2-7	-	-	TGTGCCAGCAGCTTCCAGACAGGAACCCCCTACGAGCAGTACTTC	CASSFQTGTPYEQYF
TRBV7-2	TRBJ1-5	TRBD1	-	TGTGCCAGCAGCTACCAGACAGGGGTGGGGCAGCCCCAGCATTTT	CASSYQTGVGQPQHF
TRBV6-1	TRBJ1-2	TRBD1	-	TGTGCCAGCAGTACTTTCGACAGGGGTGGCTATGGCTACACCTTC	CASSTFDRGGYGYTF
TRBV7-8	TRBJ2-1	TRBD1	-	TGTGCCAGCAGCACAGACAGGGGGAAGTTCGATGAGCAGTTCTTC	CASSTDRGKFDEQFF
TRBV20-1	TRBJ2-7	-	-	TGCAGTGCTGGGACAACCTACGAGCAGTACTTC	CSAGTTYEQYF
TRBV5-1	TRBJ1-3	-	-	TGCGCCAGCAGCTTGGTTCCCACAGGATCTGGAAACACCATATATTTT	CASSLVPTGSGNTIYF
TRBV6-5	TRBJ2-5	-	once	TGTGCCAGCAGTTACCAGGACTTAAAAGAGACCCAGTACTTC	CASSYQDLKETQYF
TRBV11-3	TRBJ1-1	TRBD1	few	TGTGCCAGCAAAAGACAGGGGGCCTCAGGGATGAACACTGAAGCTTTCTTT	CASKRQGASGMNTEAFF
TRBV18	TRBJ2-5	-	-	TGTGCCAGCTCACCCAGGGCATCGTCGGAGACCCAGTACTTC	CASSPRASSETQYF
TRBV5-4	TRBJ2-2	-	few	TGTGCCAGCAGCTTGTGGCCTAGTTCGGGGGTTTTT	CASSLWPSSGVF
TRBV9	TRBJ1-1	-	-	TGTGCCAGCAGCGCCCAACACCTGAACACTGAAGCTTTCTTT	CASSAQHLNTEAFF
TRBV5-1	TRBJ2-5	TRBD2	-	TGCGCCAGCAGCAGGACTAGCGGGGTTACCCAAGAGACCCAGTACTTC	CASSRTSGVTQETQYF
TRBV27	TRBJ2-2	-	-	TGTGCCAGCAGTCGAGGGGGTGCCGGGGAGCTGTTTTTT	CASSRGGAGELFF
TRBV25-1	TRBJ1-5	TRBD1	once	TGTGCCAGCAGTGAGTCCGGGACAGGAGGCAATCAGCCCCAGCATTTT	CASSESGTGGNQPQHF
TRBV6-5	TRBJ1-2	-	-	TGTGCCAGCAGTTACTCCATCGGGTCAGCCTCGAATGGCTACACCTTC	CASSYSIGSASNGYTF
TRBV28	TRBJ1-2	-	few	TGTGCCAGCAGCCAGGGCTATGGCTACACCTTC	CASSQGYGYTF
TRBV18	TRBJ1-5	TRBD1	few	TGTGCCAGCTCACCACGTCAGGGGGTCAGTCAGCCCCAGCATTTT	CASSPRQGVSQPQHF
TRBV18	TRBJ1-6	-	-	TGTGCCAGCTCACGTTGGGCCTCCAGCATTACCTTCTATAATTCACCCCTCCACTTT	CASSRWASSITFYNSPLHF
TRBV19	TRBJ1-2	TRBD1	-	TGTGCCAGTAGTATTGGACAGGGGAACTATGGCTACACCTTC	CASSIGQGNYGYTF
TRBV2	TRBJ1-6	-	-	TGTGCCAGCAGTGAAGCGACAGTCCCCCTCCACTTT	CASSEATVPLHF
TRBV25-1	TRBJ1-4	-	medium-sized	TGTGCCAGCAGTGAAAAGACACCAAATGAAAAACTGTTTTTT	CASSEKTPNEKLFF
TRBV5-6	TRBJ2-5	-	-	TGTGCCAGCAGCTTAGGACTCTCGGCGAGGGAGACCCAGTACTTC	CASSLGLSARETQYF
TRBV7-2	TRBJ1-1	-	few	TGTGCCAGCAGCTCTCTGGCATCGAACACTGAAGCTTTCTTT	CASSSLASNTEAFF
TRBV4-1	TRBJ1-5	TRBD1	-	TGCGCCAGCAGCCTAAACCAGGCCGGGACAGGGGATCAGCCCCAGCATTTT	CASSLNQAGTGDQPQHF
TRBV30	TRBJ1-1	TRBD1	-	TGTGCCTGGAGGACAGGGCCTGAAGCTTTCTTT	CAWRTGPEAFF
TRBV27	TRBJ1-5	-	few	TGTGCCAGCAGTTCCCGACGCGGGGGGCAGCCCCAGCATTTT	CASSSRRGGQPQHF
TRBV7-9	TRBJ2-7	-	few	TGTGCCAGCAGCTTATTACAGCCTACCTACGAGCAGTACTTC	CASSLLQPTYEQYF
TRBV10-3	TRBJ1-1	-	few	TGTGCCACCCGACCCCTCGGGACAACTAACACTGAAGCTTTCTTT	CATRPLGTTNTEAFF
TRBV30	TRBJ1-1	-	-	TGTGCCTGGGGCCACACAGGGTGGGACACTGAAGCTTTCTTT	CAWGHTGWDTEAFF
TRBV5-1	TRBJ2-5	TRBD1	-	TGCGCCAGCAGCCCGACAGGGACGGAGACCCAGTACTTC	CASSPTGTETQYF
TRBV6-5	TRBJ2-3	-	-	TGTGCCAGCAGTTATCAAGCGGATAGCACAGATACGCAGTATTTT	CASSYQADSTDTQYF
TRBV7-9	TRBJ2-5	TRBD1	-	TGTGCCAGTCTGTCCGGGACAGGGGAAACCCAGTACTTC	CASLSGTGETQYF
TRBV2	TRBJ1-5	-	few	TGTGCCAGCAGTGAAAGCAATTCCGATCAGCCCCAGCATTTT	CASSESNSDQPQHF
TRBV9	TRBJ1-5	-	few	TGTGCCAGCAGCCTTGGCCCACATAGCAATCAGCCCCAGCATTTT	CASSLGPHSNQPQHF
TRBV18	TRBJ1-1	-	-	TGTGCCAGCTCACCCCAAGCAGGAAACACTGAAGCTTTCTTT	CASSPQAGNTEAFF
TRBV5-6	TRBJ2-5	-	-	TGTGCCAGCAGCTTGGTAACAGGGCGAGCTGAGGAGACCCAGTACTTC	CASSLVTGRAEETQYF
TRBV7-8	TRBJ1-1	TRBD1	few	TGTGCCAGCAGCCCTACGGGAGGGGGCAGAGGTGAAGCTTTCTTT	CASSPTGGGRGEAFF
TRBV30	TRBJ1-3	-	-	TGTGCCTGGAGTGAGGGGGGGCTTGGAAACACCATATATTTT	CAWSEGGLGNTIYF
TRBV4-3	TRBJ2-2	TRBD1	-	TGCGCCAGCAGCCCCGGACAGGGGGCGGCCGGGGAGCTGTTTTTT	CASSPGQGAAGELFF